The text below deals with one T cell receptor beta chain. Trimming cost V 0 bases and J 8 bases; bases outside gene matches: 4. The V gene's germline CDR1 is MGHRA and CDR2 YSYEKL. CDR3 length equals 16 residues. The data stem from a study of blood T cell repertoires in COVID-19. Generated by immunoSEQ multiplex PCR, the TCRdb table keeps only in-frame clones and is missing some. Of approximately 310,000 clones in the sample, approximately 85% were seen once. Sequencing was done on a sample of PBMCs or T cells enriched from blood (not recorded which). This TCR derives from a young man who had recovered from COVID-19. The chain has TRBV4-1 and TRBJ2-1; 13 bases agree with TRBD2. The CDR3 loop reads CASSQDTSGGAYEQFF. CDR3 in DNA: TGCGCCAGCAGCCAAGATACTAGCGGGGGGGCCTATGAGCAGTTCTTC.